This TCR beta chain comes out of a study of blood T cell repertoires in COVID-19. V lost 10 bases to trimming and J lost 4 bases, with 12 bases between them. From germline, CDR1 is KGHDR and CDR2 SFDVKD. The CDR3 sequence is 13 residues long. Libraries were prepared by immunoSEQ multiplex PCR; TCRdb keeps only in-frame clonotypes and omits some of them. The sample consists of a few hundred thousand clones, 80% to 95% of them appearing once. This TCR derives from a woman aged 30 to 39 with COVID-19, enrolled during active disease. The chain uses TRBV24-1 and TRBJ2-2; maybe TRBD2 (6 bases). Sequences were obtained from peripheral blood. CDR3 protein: CATGRGGTGELFF. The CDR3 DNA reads TGTGCCACTGGAAGGGGAGGCACCGGGGAGCTGTTTTTT.